This T cell receptor (beta chain) was retrieved from a study of T cell responses to AZD1222 COVID-19 vaccine. Study-level points and caveats: The donors showed a predominance of white British ancestry and of females, with possible underestimation of clonal diversity.

Notes on this clone: Its cognate antigen is unknown.

The CDR3 totals 14 residues. V was clipped by 4 bases and J by 4 bases, with 14 bases between them. Germline values: CDR1 SGHDN, CDR2 FVKESK. Measured with immunoSEQ multiplex PCR; TCRdb has only the in-frame clones, and not every one. The sample carries about 150,000 clones, around 90% recorded once. Material: peripheral blood, obtained 28 days after the second AZD1222 dose. V usage is TRBV14 and J usage is TRBJ2-7; D unclear. The receptor was derived from an adult who received the AZD1222 COVID-19 vaccine. The CDR3 coding sequence is TGTGCCAGCAGCCTGTCTAGTGGAATGTACGAGCAGTACTTC. This gives the protein CASSLSSGMYEQYF.